This T cell receptor (beta chain) was captured in a study of blood T cell repertoires in COVID-19. Study-level information: T cells, B-cell-depleted T cells, or PBMCs supplied cDNA or gDNA.

The Seattle site enrolled patients during active infection and followed them longitudinally. As processed by the authors: Estimation of nucleated cell counts relied on the amplification of reference gene primers. TCRdb's table, derived via immunoSEQ multiplex PCR, lists solely in-frame clones and lacks some. From that table come the V and J calls and clone size; the DNA was used to work out D and trimming. The sample lists under 250,000 clones; 80% to 95% were seen once. Germline V gene sequence: CDR1 GTSNPN, CDR2 SVGIG (reference sequence). The length of the CDR3 is 13 residues. As to this clone: One end of the junction does not line up with germline, which may come from a read error.

The sequenced sample consisted of peripheral blood. The gene calls are TRBV30 and TRBJ2-1, with D perhaps TRBD2 (5 bases). The source of this sequence is a man aged 60 to 69 with COVID-19, enrolled during active disease. The CDR3 is CAGSSGEINEQFF. In DNA, the CDR3 is TGTGCCGGGAGTTCCGGGGAGATCAATGAGCAGTTCTTC.